This paragraph covers one TCR beta chain sequence. Assay used: immunoSEQ multiplex PCR; TCRdb lists only in-frame clones, some missing. The data hold a few hundred thousand clones, with approximately 78% observed a single time. Participants spanned ages about 18 to 90 years and resided in about 25 US areas. Two negative PCRs, clearance, or symptom resolution were required of recovered Cohort 3 donors. The data belong to a study of blood T cell repertoires in COVID-19. Across the study: The United States, Italy and Spain supplied acute and convalescent COVID-19 samples. The cDNA or gDNA used as material had been derived from T cells, B-cell-depleted T cells, or PBMCs.

This TCR was sampled from a man aged 40-49 years who had recovered from COVID-19. Sequencing was carried out using PBMCs or T cells enriched from blood (not recorded which).

The DNA for the CDR3 is TGTGCCAGCAGTTTAGGGGGGGGCGCAGGCTACACCTTC. As protein: CASSLGGGAGYTF. This chain uses TRBV28 with TRBJ1-2; perhaps TRBD1 as D (6 bases). Germline V gene data show CDR1 as MDHEN and CDR2 as SYDVKM. The CDR3 length is 13 residues. Deletions cut 2 bases from V and 8 bases from J, with 12 bases between.